This record covers a single T cell receptor (beta chain). This sample was taken from a study of blood T cell repertoires in COVID-19. For the study at large: PBMCs, B-cell-depleted T cells, or T cells provided the cDNA or gDNA that made up the material.

Per the study methods: Nucleated cell counts were estimated from reference gene primer amplification. The data were produced by immunoSEQ multiplex PCR, yet TCRdb's version contains in-frame clones alone and is incomplete. V, J and clone size are taken as reported in that table, and D and trimming were inferred from the DNA itself. The data contain some 180,000 clones, around four fifths of them singletons. Germline V CDR1 and CDR2: WSHSY, SAAADI. The CDR3 is 14 amino acids. Trimming took 9 bases from V and 5 from J; bases not matched to a gene: 7. The source of this sequence is a woman of 80 years or more with acute or convalescent COVID-19. The sample taken for sequencing was peripheral blood. The chain combines TRBV10-2 with TRBJ2-7; the match to TRBD2 covers 13 bases. CDR3: CASRLAGGQDEQYF. CDR3 DNA: TGCGCCAGTCGACTAGCGGGAGGTCAAGACGAGCAGTACTTC.